These 9 T cell receptor beta chains originate from one sample sequenced in a study of T cell responses to AZD1222 COVID-19 vaccine. Method: immunoSEQ multiplex PCR; TCRdb's copy keeps in-frame clones and lacks some. This sample has roughly 110,000 clones, with about 89% found just once. The sample consisted of peripheral blood, taken on day 0 of AZD1222 vaccination. Source of these receptors: an adult in good health.

The V call is TRBV3-1 (or the pseudogene TRBV3-2), the J call TRBJ2-1; D call uncertain. Deletions cut 4 bases from V and 3 bases from J, with 13 bases between. This CDR3 spans 15 amino acids. Germline CDR1 is LGHDT and CDR2 is YNNKEL (reference sequence). Written as DNA, the CDR3 is TGTGCCAGCAGCCTACCTGGGCGGATCTACAATGAGCAGTTCTTC. Amino acids: CASSLPGRIYNEQFF.

This clone has just one count. The chain recombines TRBV14 with TRBJ2-3; maybe TRBD2 (6 bases). The CDR3 contains 13 residues. Trimming removed 5 bases from V and 14 bases from J, with 20 bases in between. Per the germline V gene, CDR1 is SGHDN and CDR2 is FVKESK. As DNA, the CDR3 is TGTGCCAGCAGCTATTTTTGGCGGGGAGTTCCGTATTTT. As protein: CASSYFWRGVPYF.

This chain joins TRBV5-1 and TRBJ1-2; 8 bases are shared with TRBD1. Germline V lookup: CDR1 SGHRS, CDR2 YFSETQ. V shed 5 bases, J shed 4 bases, and the junction held 4 bases outside the gene matches. The CDR3 contains 13 residues. DNA of the CDR3: TGCGCCAGCAGGAAGACAGGGGTCTATGGCTACACCTTC. It specifies CASRKTGVYGYTF. The entire variable domain, with the rest obtained from reference TRBV5-1 and TRBJ1-2, is as follows: KAGVTQTPRYLIKTRGQQVTLSCSPISGHRSVSWYQQTPGQGLQFLFEYFSETQRNKGNFPGRFSGRQFSNSRSEMNVSTLELGDSALYLCASRKTGVYGYTFGSGTRLTVV.

V usage is TRBV19 and J usage is TRBJ2-5; D ambiguous. The germline CDR1 and CDR2 sequences are LNHDA and SQIVND (reference sequence). Trimming left V 5 bases short and J 2 bases short, with 9 bases between. The CDR3 sequence is 13 residues long. The CDR3 DNA reads as TGTGCCAGTAGTTCGGCAGGACAAGAGACCCAGTACTTC. Protein: CASSSAGQETQYF.

The J gene is TRBJ2-1, the V gene TRBV5-8; D might be TRBD1 (5 bases). The CDR3 runs to 15 residues. With 0 bases removed from V and 1 base from J, the gap between germline ends came to 8 bases. Germline CDR1 SGHTS, CDR2 YDEGEE. CDR3 loop: CASSLGQGSYNEQFF. In nucleotides, the CDR3 is TGTGCCAGCAGCTTGGGGCAGGGATCCTACAATGAGCAGTTCTTC.

V gene TRBV11-2 combines with J gene TRBJ2-1; TRBD2 aligns across 7 bases. The CDR3 consists of 14 residues. V gave up 5 bases and J gave up 6 bases; unmatched junction bases: 7. The germline V gene has CDR1 SGHAT and CDR2 FQNNGV. CDR3 bases: TGTGCCAGCAGCCAAGGGGCGGGAGCCAATGAGCAGTTCTTC. This translates into CASSQGAGANEQFF.

The rearrangement joins TRBV7-2 to TRBJ1-5; D unresolved. The CDR3 totals 13 residues. Trimming cost V 5 bases and J 6 bases, with 11 bases left between them. Germline CDR1 reads SGHTA; CDR2 reads FQGNSA. CDR3 nucleotide sequence: TGTGCCAGCAGCGAAACCCTTGGTCAGCCCCAGCATTTT. Translation gives CASSETLGQPQHF.

This chain connects TRBV19 to TRBJ2-5, with 13 bases matching TRBD2. CDR3 size: 16 residues. V was clipped by 6 bases and J by 5 bases; unmatched bases: 9. The germline V gene encodes CDR1 LNHDA and CDR2 SQIVND (reference sequence). The CDR3 sequence is CASSTRQTSGRETQYF. The CDR3 coding sequence is TGTGCCAGTAGCACCCGCCAGACTAGCGGGAGGGAGACCCAGTACTTC. Full variable domain (missing parts from reference TRBV19 and TRBJ2-5): DGGITQSPKYLFRKEGQNVTLSCEQNLNHDAMYWYRQDPGQGLRLIYYSQIVNDFQKGDIAEGYSVSREKKESFPLTVTSAQKNPTAFYLCASSTRQTSGRETQYFGPGTRLLVL.

The gene calls are TRBV5-1 and TRBJ2-1, with D possibly being TRBD2 (7 bases). Germline lookup yields CDR1 SGHRS and CDR2 YFSETQ. The CDR3 consists of 14 residues. V lost 4 bases to trimming and J lost 9 bases, with 17 bases between them. CDR3 coding DNA: TGCGCCAGCAGCCGACTAGCTATAGGGGGTGAGCAGTTCTTC. Its protein is CASSRLAIGGEQFF.